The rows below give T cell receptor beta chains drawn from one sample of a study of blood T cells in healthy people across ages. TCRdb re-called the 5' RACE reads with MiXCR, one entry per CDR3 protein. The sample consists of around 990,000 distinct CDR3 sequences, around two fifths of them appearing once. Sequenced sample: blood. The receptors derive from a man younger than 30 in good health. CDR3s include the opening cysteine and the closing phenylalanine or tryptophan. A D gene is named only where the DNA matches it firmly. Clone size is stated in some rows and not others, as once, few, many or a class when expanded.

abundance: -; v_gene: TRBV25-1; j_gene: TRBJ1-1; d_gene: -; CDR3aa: CASSYMSTEAFF; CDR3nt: TGTGCCAGCAGTTATATGAGCACTGAAGCTTTCTTT
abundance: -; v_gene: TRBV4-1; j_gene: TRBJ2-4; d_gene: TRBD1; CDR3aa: CASSHKLGGGQIRIQYF; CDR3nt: TGCGCCAGCAGCCACAAGTTGGGTGGGGGACAGATAAGGATTCAGTACTTC
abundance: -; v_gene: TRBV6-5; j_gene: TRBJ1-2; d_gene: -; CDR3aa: CASRPYLRGDYTF; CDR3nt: TGTGCCAGCAGACCTTACCTCAGGGGTGACTACACCTTC
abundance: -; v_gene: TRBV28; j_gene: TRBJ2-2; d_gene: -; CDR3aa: CASSFVEVTGELFF; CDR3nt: TGTGCCAGCAGTTTCGTAGAGGTCACCGGGGAGCTGTTTTTT
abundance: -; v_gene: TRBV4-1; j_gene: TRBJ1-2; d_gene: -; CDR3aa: CASSPEGEIYGYTF; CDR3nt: TGCGCCAGCAGCCCGGAAGGTGAAATCTATGGCTACACCTTC
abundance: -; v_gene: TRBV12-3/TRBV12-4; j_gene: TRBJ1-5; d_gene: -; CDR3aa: CASSPLGGKGSNQPRHF; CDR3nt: TGTGCCAGCAGTCCACTAGGGGGGAAGGGTAGCAATCAGCCCCGGCATTTT
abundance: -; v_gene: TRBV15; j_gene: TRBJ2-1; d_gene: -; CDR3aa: CATSRDQSYNEQFF; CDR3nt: TGTGCCACCAGCAGAGATCAATCCTACAATGAGCAGTTCTTC
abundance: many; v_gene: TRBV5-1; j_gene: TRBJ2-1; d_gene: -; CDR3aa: CASSLEQRRSYNEQFF; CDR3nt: TGCGCCAGCAGCTTGGAGCAGCGACGCTCCTACAATGAGCAGTTCTTC
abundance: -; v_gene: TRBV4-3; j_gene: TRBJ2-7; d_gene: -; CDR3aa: CASSQELTYEQYF; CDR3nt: TGCGCCAGCAGCCAAGAGCTCACATACGAGCAGTACTTC
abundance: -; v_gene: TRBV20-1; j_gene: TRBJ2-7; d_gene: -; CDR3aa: CSASKTGLYEQYF; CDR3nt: TGCAGTGCTAGCAAAACAGGGCTCTACGAGCAGTACTTC
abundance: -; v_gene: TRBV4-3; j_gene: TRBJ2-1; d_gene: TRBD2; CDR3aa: CASSQEGASGYNEQFF; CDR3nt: TGCGCCAGCAGCCAAGAGGGGGCTAGCGGGTACAATGAGCAGTTCTTC
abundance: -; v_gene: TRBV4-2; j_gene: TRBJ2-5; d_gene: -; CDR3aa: CASSQDTPAGLQETQYF; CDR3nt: TGTGCCAGCAGCCAAGATACTCCCGCGGGACTTCAAGAGACCCAGTACTTC
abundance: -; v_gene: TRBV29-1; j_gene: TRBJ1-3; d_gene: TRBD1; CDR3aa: CSAQDREGNTIYF; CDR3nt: TGCAGCGCCCAGGACAGGGAGGGAAACACCATATATTTT
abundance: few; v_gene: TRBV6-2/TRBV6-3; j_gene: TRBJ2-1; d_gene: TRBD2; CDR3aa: CASTRTSGGAYEQFF; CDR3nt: TGTGCCAGCACCAGGACTAGCGGGGGGGCTTATGAGCAGTTCTTC
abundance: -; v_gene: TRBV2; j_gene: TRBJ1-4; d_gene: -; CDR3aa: CASTIQGKEKLFF; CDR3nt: TGTGCCAGCACCATACAGGGAAAGGAAAAACTGTTTTTT
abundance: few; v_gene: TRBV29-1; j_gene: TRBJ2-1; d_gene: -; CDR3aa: CSVERGRNEQFF; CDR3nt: TGCAGCGTTGAAAGGGGAAGGAATGAGCAGTTCTTC
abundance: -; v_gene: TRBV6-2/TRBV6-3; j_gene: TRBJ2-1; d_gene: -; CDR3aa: CASSDGVNNEQFF; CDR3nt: TGTGCCAGCAGTGACGGGGTAAACAATGAGCAGTTCTTC
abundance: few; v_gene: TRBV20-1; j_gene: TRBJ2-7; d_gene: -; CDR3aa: CSAEGSSYNEQYF; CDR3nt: TGCAGTGCGGAGGGAAGCTCCTACAATGAGCAGTACTTC
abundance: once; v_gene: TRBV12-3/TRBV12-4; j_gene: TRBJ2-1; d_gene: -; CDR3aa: CASTPVGGLGEQFF; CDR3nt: TGTGCCAGCACCCCGGTGGGGGGCTTGGGGGAGCAGTTCTTC
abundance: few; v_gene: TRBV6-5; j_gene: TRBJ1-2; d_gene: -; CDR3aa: CASTFAGQFYGYTF; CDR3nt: TGTGCCAGCACTTTTGCTGGACAGTTCTATGGCTACACCTTC
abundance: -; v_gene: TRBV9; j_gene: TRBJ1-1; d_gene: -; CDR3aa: CASSVGFMNTEAFF; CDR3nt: TGTGCCAGCAGCGTCGGATTCATGAACACTGAAGCTTTCTTT
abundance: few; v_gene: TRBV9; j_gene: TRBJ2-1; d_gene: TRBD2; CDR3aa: CASSVSGGDNEQFF; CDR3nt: TGTGCCAGCAGCGTCAGCGGGGGGGACAATGAGCAGTTCTTC
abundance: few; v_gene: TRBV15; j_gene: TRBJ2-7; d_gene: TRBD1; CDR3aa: CATSSSEGASYEQYF; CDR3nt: TGTGCCACCAGCAGCTCTGAGGGGGCATCCTACGAGCAGTACTTC
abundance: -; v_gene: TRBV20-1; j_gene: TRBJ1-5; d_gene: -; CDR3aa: CSARDFVDQPQHF; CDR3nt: TGCAGTGCTCGGGACTTTGTAGATCAGCCCCAGCATTTT
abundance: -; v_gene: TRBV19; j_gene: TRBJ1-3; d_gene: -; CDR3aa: CASGRLNSGNTIYF; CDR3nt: TGTGCCAGTGGGCGACTGAACTCTGGAAACACCATATATTTT
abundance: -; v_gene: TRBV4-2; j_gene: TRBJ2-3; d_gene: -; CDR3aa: CASSQDRAGADTQYF; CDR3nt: TGTGCCAGCAGCCAAGATCGGGCAGGGGCAGATACGCAGTATTTT
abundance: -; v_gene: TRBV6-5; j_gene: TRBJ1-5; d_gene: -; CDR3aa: CASSSQEFSNQPQHF; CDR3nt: TGTGCCAGCAGTTCACAGGAGTTTAGCAATCAGCCCCAGCATTTT
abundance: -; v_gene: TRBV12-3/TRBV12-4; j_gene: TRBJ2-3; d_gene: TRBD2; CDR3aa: CASRTAGGVTDTQYF; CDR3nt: TGTGCCAGCAGGACAGCGGGGGGTGTCACAGATACGCAGTATTTT
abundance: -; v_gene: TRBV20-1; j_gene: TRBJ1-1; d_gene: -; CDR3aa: CSAREGGWTEAFF; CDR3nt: TGCAGTGCTAGAGAGGGGGGGTGGACTGAAGCTTTCTTT
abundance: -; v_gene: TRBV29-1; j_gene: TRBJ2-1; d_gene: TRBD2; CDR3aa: CSVEVTGGLDEQFF; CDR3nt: TGCAGCGTTGAAGTAACGGGGGGGCTCGATGAGCAGTTCTTC
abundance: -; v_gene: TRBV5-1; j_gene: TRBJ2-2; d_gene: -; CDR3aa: CASPELAGELFF; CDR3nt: TGCGCCAGCCCAGAATTGGCCGGGGAGCTGTTTTTT
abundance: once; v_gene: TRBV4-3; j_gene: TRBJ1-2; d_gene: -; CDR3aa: CASSQEGHTYGYTF; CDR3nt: TGCGCCAGCAGCCAAGAGGGACATACCTATGGCTACACCTTC
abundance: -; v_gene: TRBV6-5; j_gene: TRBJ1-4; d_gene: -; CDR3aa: CASRETDNYEKLFF; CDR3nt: TGTGCCAGCAGGGAGACAGACAACTATGAAAAACTGTTTTTT
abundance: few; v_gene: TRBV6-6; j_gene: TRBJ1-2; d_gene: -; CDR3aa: CASSPPDINYGYTF; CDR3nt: TGTGCCAGCAGTCCCCCAGATATTAACTATGGCTACACCTTC
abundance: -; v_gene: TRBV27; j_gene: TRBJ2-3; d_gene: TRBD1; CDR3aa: CASSTPGQHTDTQYF; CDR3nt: TGTGCCAGCAGTACCCCGGGACAGCACACAGATACGCAGTATTTT
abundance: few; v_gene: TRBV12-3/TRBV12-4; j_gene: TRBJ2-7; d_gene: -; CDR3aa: CASSLSREDEQYF; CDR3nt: TGTGCCAGCAGTTTGTCCAGGGAGGACGAGCAGTACTTC
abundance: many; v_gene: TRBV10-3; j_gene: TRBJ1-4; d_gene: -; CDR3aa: CAISESKGLGEEKLFF; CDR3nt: TGTGCCATCAGTGAGTCGAAGGGGCTGGGAGAGGAAAAACTGTTTTTT
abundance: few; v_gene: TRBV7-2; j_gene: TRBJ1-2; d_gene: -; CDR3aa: CASSLTRAPANYGYTF; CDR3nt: TGTGCCAGCAGCTTAACCCGCGCACCAGCTAACTATGGCTACACCTTC
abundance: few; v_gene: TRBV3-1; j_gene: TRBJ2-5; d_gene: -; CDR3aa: CASSQDSGTETQYF; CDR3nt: TGTGCCAGCAGCCAAGATTCCGGGACAGAGACCCAGTACTTC
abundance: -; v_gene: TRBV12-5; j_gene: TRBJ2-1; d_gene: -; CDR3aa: CASGSRTQGTNEQFF; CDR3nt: TGTGCTAGTGGTAGTCGGACCCAGGGGACGAATGAGCAGTTCTTC
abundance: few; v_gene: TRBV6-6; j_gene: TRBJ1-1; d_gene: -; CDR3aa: CASSDVTGMNTEAFF; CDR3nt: TGTGCCAGCTCGGACGTGACAGGAATGAACACTGAAGCTTTCTTT
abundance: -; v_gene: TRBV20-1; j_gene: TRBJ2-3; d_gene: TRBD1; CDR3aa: CSAASFNTGEGDTQYF; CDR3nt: TGCAGTGCCGCTTCCTTTAATACAGGGGAAGGAGATACGCAGTATTTT
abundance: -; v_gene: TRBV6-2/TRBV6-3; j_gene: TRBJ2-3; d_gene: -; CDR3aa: CASSYPSASAYTDTQYF; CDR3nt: TGTGCCAGCAGTTACCCCTCGGCTAGCGCCTACACAGATACGCAGTATTTT
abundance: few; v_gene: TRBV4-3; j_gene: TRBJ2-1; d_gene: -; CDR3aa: CASSQDRWGGRTYNEQFF; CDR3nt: TGCGCCAGCAGCCAAGACAGGTGGGGGGGCCGCACCTACAATGAGCAGTTCTTC
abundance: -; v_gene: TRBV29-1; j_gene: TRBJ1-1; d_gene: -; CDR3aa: CSVVRGLAEAFF; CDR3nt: TGCAGCGTTGTTCGGGGTCTTGCTGAAGCTTTCTTT
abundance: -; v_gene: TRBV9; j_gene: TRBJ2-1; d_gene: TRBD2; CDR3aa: CATGGAEPYNEQFF; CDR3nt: TGTGCCACCGGGGGGGCAGAACCCTACAATGAGCAGTTCTTC